Each of the 2 T cell receptor beta chains below was sequenced from the same sample in a study of blood T cell repertoires in COVID-19. Profiled with immunoSEQ multiplex PCR; TCRdb holds only in-frame clones, not every one. The sample consists of around 270,000 clones, 84% of them appearing once. The sample comprised peripheral blood. Source of these receptors: an older person with COVID-19, enrolled during active disease.

This rearrangement joins TRBV7-3 to TRBJ1-1; 8 bases fit TRBD1. Germline CDR1 and CDR2: SGHTA and FQGTGA. This CDR3 comprises 14 residues. Trimming at V came to 4 bases and at J to 2 bases, leaving 3 bases not matched to a gene. CDR3: CASSSTGENTEAFF. The CDR3, as DNA: TGTGCCAGCAGCTCGACAGGGGAAAACACTGAAGCTTTCTTT.

This clone appeared once. The chain couples TRBV3-1 (or the pseudogene TRBV3-2) to TRBJ2-1; 7 bases agree with TRBD2. This CDR3 is 17 amino acids long. V shed 4 bases and J 0 bases; nucleotides not matched to a gene: 9. Germline-derived CDR1 and CDR2 are LGHDT and YNNKEL (reference sequence). The CDR3 region is CASSPRAGISSYNEQFF. The CDR3 DNA follows: TGTGCCAGCAGCCCCCGAGCGGGGATCAGCTCCTACAATGAGCAGTTCTTC.